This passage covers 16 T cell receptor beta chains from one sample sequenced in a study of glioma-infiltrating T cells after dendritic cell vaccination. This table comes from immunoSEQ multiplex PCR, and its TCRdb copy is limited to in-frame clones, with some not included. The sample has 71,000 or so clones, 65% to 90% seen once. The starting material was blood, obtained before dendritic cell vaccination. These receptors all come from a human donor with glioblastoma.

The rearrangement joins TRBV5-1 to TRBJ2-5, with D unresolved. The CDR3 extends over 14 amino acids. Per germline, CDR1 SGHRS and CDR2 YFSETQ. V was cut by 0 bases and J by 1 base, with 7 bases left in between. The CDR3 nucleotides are TGCGCCAGCAGCTTGGCCGAGCCCCAAGAGACCCAGTACTTC. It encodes CASSLAEPQETQYF.

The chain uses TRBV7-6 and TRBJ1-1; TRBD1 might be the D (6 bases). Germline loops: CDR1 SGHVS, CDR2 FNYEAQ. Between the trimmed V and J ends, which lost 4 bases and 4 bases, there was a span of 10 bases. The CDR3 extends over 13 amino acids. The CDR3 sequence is CASSSGVGTEAFF. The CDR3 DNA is TGTGCCAGCAGCTCAGGGGTCGGCACTGAAGCTTTCTTT. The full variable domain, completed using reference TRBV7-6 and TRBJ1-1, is GAGVSQSPRYKVTKRGQDVALRCDPISGHVSLYWYRQALGQGPEFLTYFNYEAQQDKSGLPNDRFSAERPEGSISTLTIQRTEQRDSAMYRCASSSGVGTEAFFGQGTRLTVV.

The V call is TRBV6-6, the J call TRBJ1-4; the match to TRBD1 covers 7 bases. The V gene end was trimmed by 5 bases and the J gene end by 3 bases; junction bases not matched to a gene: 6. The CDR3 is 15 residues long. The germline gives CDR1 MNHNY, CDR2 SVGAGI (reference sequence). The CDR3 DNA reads TGTGCCAGCAGTCATAACAGGGGTGCTAATGAAAAACTGTTTTTT. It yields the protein CASSHNRGANEKLFF.

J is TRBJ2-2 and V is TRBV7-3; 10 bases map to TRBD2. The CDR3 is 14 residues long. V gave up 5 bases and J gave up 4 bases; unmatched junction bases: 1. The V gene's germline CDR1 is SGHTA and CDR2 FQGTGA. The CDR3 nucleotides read TGTGCCAGCAGCCGGACTAGCGGCACCGGGGAGCTGTTTTTT. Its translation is CASSRTSGTGELFF.

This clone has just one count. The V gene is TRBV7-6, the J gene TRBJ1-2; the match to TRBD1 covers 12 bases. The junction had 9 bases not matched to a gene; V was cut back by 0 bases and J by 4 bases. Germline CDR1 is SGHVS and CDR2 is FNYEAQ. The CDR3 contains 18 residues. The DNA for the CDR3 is TGTGCCAGCAGCTTAGCATCCGGGACAGGGGGCGCGAGCTATGGCTACACCTTC. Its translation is CASSLASGTGGASYGYTF.

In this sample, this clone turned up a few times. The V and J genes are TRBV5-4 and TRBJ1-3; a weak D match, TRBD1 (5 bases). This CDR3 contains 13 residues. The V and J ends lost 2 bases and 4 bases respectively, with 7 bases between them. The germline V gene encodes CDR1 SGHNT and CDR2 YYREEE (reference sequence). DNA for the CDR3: TGTGCCAGCAGCTTTAACAGGGGAAACACCATATATTTT. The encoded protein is CASSFNRGNTIYF.

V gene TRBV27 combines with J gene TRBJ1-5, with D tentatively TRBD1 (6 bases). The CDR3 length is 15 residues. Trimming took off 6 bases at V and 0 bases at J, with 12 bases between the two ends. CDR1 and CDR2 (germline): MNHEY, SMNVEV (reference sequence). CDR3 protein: CASSPDSYSNQPQHF. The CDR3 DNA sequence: TGTGCCAGCAGCCCGGACAGTTATAGCAATCAGCCCCAGCATTTT.

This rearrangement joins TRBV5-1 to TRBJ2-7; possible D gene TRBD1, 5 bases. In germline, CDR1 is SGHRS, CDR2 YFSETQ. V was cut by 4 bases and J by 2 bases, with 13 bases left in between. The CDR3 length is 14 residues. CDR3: CASSPDPDTYEQYF. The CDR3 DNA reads TGCGCCAGCAGCCCGGACCCGGACACCTACGAGCAGTACTTC.

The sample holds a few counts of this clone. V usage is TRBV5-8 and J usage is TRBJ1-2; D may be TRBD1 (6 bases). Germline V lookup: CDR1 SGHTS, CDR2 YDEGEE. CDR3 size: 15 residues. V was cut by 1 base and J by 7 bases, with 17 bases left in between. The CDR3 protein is CASSLKVAGASGYTF. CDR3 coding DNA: TGTGCCAGCAGCTTGAAGGTGGCAGGGGCGAGTGGCTACACCTTC.

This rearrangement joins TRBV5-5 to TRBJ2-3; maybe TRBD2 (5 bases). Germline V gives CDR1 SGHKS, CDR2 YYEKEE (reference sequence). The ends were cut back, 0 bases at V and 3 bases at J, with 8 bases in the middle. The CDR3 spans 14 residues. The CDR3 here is CASSLGIATDTQYF. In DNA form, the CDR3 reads TGTGCCAGCAGCTTGGGGATAGCGACAGATACGCAGTATTTT.

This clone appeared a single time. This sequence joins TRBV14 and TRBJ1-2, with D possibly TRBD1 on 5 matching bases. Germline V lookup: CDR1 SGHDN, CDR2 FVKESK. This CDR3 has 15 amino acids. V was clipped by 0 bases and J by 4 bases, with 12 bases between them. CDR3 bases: TGTGCCAGCAGCCAAGAGGTCGACAGTTTCTATGGCTACACCTTC. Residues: CASSQEVDSFYGYTF.

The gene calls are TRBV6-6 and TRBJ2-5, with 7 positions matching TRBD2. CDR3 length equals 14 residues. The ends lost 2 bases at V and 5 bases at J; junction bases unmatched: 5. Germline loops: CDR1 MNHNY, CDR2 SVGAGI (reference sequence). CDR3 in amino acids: CASSYGRGGETQYF. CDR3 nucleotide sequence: TGTGCCAGCAGTTACGGGAGGGGTGGTGAGACCCAGTACTTC.

The CDR3 reads CASSRIRGTGELFF. The CDR3 nucleotides read TGTGCCAGCAGCCGCATCAGGGGAACCGGGGAGCTGTTTTTT. This chain uses TRBV7-6 with TRBJ2-2; D perhaps matches TRBD1 (6 bases). The CDR3 has 14 amino acids. Trimming shortened V by 5 bases and J by 5 bases, and 12 bases separated the two germline ends. CDR1 and CDR2 from the germline V gene are SGHVS and FNYEAQ. Full variable domain (remainder filled in from reference TRBV7-6 and TRBJ2-2): GAGVSQSPRYKVTKRGQDVALRCDPISGHVSLYWYRQALGQGPEFLTYFNYEAQQDKSGLPNDRFSAERPEGSISTLTIQRTEQRDSAMYRCASSRIRGTGELFFGEGSRLTVL.

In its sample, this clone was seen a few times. CDR3 loop: CASSQDNGQDYGYTF. DNA of the CDR3: TGTGCCAGCAGCCAAGATAATGGACAGGACTATGGCTACACCTTC. The rearrangement joins TRBV4-2 to TRBJ1-2, with 7 bases aligning to TRBD1. Trimming cost V 0 bases and J 3 bases; bases outside gene matches: 4. This CDR3 has 15 amino acids. Germline V gives CDR1 LGHNA, CDR2 YNFKEQ.

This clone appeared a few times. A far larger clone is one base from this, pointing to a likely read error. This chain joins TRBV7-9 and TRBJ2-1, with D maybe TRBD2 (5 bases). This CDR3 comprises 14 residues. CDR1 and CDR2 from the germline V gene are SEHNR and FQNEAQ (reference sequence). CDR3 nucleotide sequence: TGTGGCAGCAGCCCCCCAGAGGGTTCGGTTGAGCAGTTCTTC. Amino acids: CGSSPPEGSVEQFF.

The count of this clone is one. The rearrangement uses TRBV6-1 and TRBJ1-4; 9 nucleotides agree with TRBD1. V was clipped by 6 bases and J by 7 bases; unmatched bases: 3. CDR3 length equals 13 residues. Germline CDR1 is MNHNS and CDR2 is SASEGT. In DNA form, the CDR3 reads TGTGCCAGCAGGGACAGGGGAGGTGAAAAACTGTTTTTT. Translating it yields CASRDRGGEKLFF.